Listed below are T cell receptor beta chains from one sample, sequenced in a study of blood T cell repertoires in COVID-19. Assay used: immunoSEQ multiplex PCR; TCRdb lists only in-frame clones, some missing. The sample holds about 140,000 clones, over 60% seen once. Sequenced material: peripheral blood. The source is a woman aged 45-60 years with active or convalescent COVID-19. Both conserved end residues are part of each CDR3. D genes are given only for firm matches. Size values are once, few and many counts, or a class for expanded clones, and some rows have none.

CDR3nt: TGTGCCAGCAGCTTAGTGTGGTCAGCCCGGGGCGAGCAGTACTTC
CDR3aa: CASSLVWSARGEQYF
v_gene: TRBV7-9
d_gene: NA
abundance: few
j_gene: TRBJ2-7

CDR3nt: TGCGCCAGCAGCGTGCCAGGGAGGGCAGATACGCAGTATTTT
CDR3aa: CASSVPGRADTQYF
v_gene: TRBV5-1
d_gene: TRBD2
abundance: NA
j_gene: TRBJ2-3

CDR3nt: TGTGCCAGCAGCCGGGTGGGACAGGGCTCCTCTGGGGCCAACGTCCTGACTTTC
CDR3aa: CASSRVGQGSSGANVLTF
v_gene: TRBV14
d_gene: TRBD1
abundance: NA
j_gene: TRBJ2-6

CDR3nt: TGTGCCAGCAGCCTTTCGGGCCGACAGGGGGTCGACTATGGCTACACCTTC
CDR3aa: CASSLSGRQGVDYGYTF
v_gene: TRBV7-9
d_gene: TRBD1
abundance: NA
j_gene: TRBJ1-2

CDR3nt: TGTGCCAGCAGCGTGAGCGGGGGGCGCGGAAACACCATATATTTT
CDR3aa: CASSVSGGRGNTIYF
v_gene: TRBV9
d_gene: NA
abundance: once
j_gene: TRBJ1-3

CDR3nt: TGTGCCAGCAGCTCGCGGCGGGTTCGGGATTTT
CDR3aa: CASSSRRVRDF
v_gene: TRBV5-8
d_gene: NA
abundance: NA
j_gene: TRBJ1-3

CDR3nt: TGTGCCAGCAGCCCAGCCCACTACAATGAGCAGTTCTTC
CDR3aa: CASSPAHYNEQFF
v_gene: TRBV7-8
d_gene: NA
abundance: NA
j_gene: TRBJ2-1

CDR3nt: TGCGCCAGCAGCTTGCTAGTATCCAATGAGCAGTTCTTC
CDR3aa: CASSLLVSNEQFF
v_gene: TRBV5-1
d_gene: NA
abundance: NA
j_gene: TRBJ2-1

CDR3nt: TGTGCCAGCAGCCAATTGTACGGCACTGAAGCTTTCTTT
CDR3aa: CASSQLYGTEAFF
v_gene: TRBV16
d_gene: NA
abundance: NA
j_gene: TRBJ1-1

CDR3nt: TGCGCCAGCAGCTCGGGAACAGGGAGCTCTTCCTACGAGCAGTACTTC
CDR3aa: CASSSGTGSSSYEQYF
v_gene: TRBV5-1
d_gene: NA
abundance: NA
j_gene: TRBJ2-7

CDR3nt: TGCAGCGTGACGACAGGAGAACTCAACAATGAGCAGTTCTTC
CDR3aa: CSVTTGELNNEQFF
v_gene: TRBV29-1
d_gene: NA
abundance: NA
j_gene: TRBJ2-1

CDR3nt: TGCGCCAGCAGCCCTAGCCTAGCGGGGGGAACAGATACGCAGTATTTT
CDR3aa: CASSPSLAGGTDTQYF
v_gene: TRBV5-1
d_gene: TRBD2
abundance: NA
j_gene: TRBJ2-3

CDR3nt: TGTGCCAGCAGTCGGGACAGGGACCAAGAGACCCAGTACTTC
CDR3aa: CASSRDRDQETQYF
v_gene: TRBV6-2/TRBV6-3
d_gene: TRBD1
abundance: NA
j_gene: TRBJ2-5

CDR3nt: TGTGCCAGCAGCCCCGGGACAGCTCAAAAACTGTTTTTT
CDR3aa: CASSPGTAQKLFF
v_gene: TRBV5-6
d_gene: TRBD1
abundance: NA
j_gene: TRBJ1-4

CDR3nt: TGTGCCAGCAGCTTGGGGCCTCCTGGGGCCAACGTCCTGACTTTC
CDR3aa: CASSLGPPGANVLTF
v_gene: TRBV11-2
d_gene: NA
abundance: NA
j_gene: TRBJ2-6

CDR3nt: TGTGTCAGAAGCTTAATCTGGAACACCGGGGAGCTGTTTTTT
CDR3aa: CVRSLIWNTGELFF
v_gene: TRBV7-5
d_gene: NA
abundance: NA
j_gene: TRBJ2-2

CDR3nt: TGTGCCAGCAGCCCCGACAGGGCTGGGGGGAACACTGAAGCTTTCTTT
CDR3aa: CASSPDRAGGNTEAFF
v_gene: TRBV7-2
d_gene: TRBD1
abundance: NA
j_gene: TRBJ1-1

CDR3nt: TGTGCCAGCAGTTACTCGTTTGGGAGCTCTGGAAACACCATATATTTT
CDR3aa: CASSYSFGSSGNTIYF
v_gene: TRBV6-6
d_gene: NA
abundance: few
j_gene: TRBJ1-3

CDR3nt: TGTGCCACCAGTGACCGAGACAGTTCTCAGCCCCAGCATTTT
CDR3aa: CATSDRDSSQPQHF
v_gene: TRBV24-1
d_gene: NA
abundance: NA
j_gene: TRBJ1-5

CDR3nt: TGCGCCAGCAGTCGGGGGGATGAAAAACTGTTTTTT
CDR3aa: CASSRGDEKLFF
v_gene: TRBV4-3
d_gene: NA
abundance: NA
j_gene: TRBJ1-4

CDR3nt: TGTGCCAGCAGCTCCCGTACAGGGGGCGAGCAGTACTTC
CDR3aa: CASSSRTGGEQYF
v_gene: TRBV7-2
d_gene: TRBD1
abundance: few
j_gene: TRBJ2-7

CDR3nt: TGTGCCAGCAGTCAACTCACAGGGGTGAATTTGTCTGGCTACACCTTC
CDR3aa: CASSQLTGVNLSGYTF
v_gene: TRBV6-6
d_gene: TRBD1
abundance: NA
j_gene: TRBJ1-2

CDR3nt: TGTGCCAGCTCAAGGTTGAGGAGCTCCTACGAGCAGTACTTC
CDR3aa: CASSRLRSSYEQYF
v_gene: TRBV2
d_gene: NA
abundance: NA
j_gene: TRBJ2-7

CDR3nt: TGCGCCAGCAGCCCCCAGGGATCTGGAAACACCATATATTTT
CDR3aa: CASSPQGSGNTIYF
v_gene: TRBV5-1
d_gene: NA
abundance: NA
j_gene: TRBJ1-3

CDR3nt: TGTGCCAGCAGTGAAGCGACAGCCACTAACTATGGCTACACCTTC
CDR3aa: CASSEATATNYGYTF
v_gene: TRBV6-1
d_gene: NA
abundance: NA
j_gene: TRBJ1-2

CDR3nt: TGCGCCAGCAGTGAGCCGGGACTAGCGGGGGGGGAGACCCAGTACTTC
CDR3aa: CASSEPGLAGGETQYF
v_gene: TRBV10-2
d_gene: TRBD2
abundance: NA
j_gene: TRBJ2-5

CDR3nt: TGTGCCAGCACTGGGACAGGGGGGGCAGATACGCAGTATTTT
CDR3aa: CASTGTGGADTQYF
v_gene: TRBV6-5
d_gene: TRBD1
abundance: NA
j_gene: TRBJ2-3

CDR3nt: TGTGCCAGCAGGAAGCCCCAGGGAGGTGGCACTGAAGCTTTCTTT
CDR3aa: CASRKPQGGGTEAFF
v_gene: TRBV6-5
d_gene: NA
abundance: NA
j_gene: TRBJ1-1

CDR3nt: TGTGCCAGCAGCGCCTGGACAGGGGGCTCTGAAAAACTGTTTTTT
CDR3aa: CASSAWTGGSEKLFF
v_gene: TRBV9
d_gene: TRBD1
abundance: NA
j_gene: TRBJ1-4

CDR3nt: TGTGCCACCAGCAGAGCTGGACAGGGGATAAGGGCACGAAACACCATATATTTT
CDR3aa: CATSRAGQGIRARNTIYF
v_gene: TRBV15
d_gene: TRBD1
abundance: NA
j_gene: TRBJ1-3

CDR3nt: TGTGCCACCAGTGACACCACAGGACATAGCAATCAGCCCCAGCATTTT
CDR3aa: CATSDTTGHSNQPQHF
v_gene: TRBV24-1
d_gene: NA
abundance: NA
j_gene: TRBJ1-5

CDR3nt: TGCAGCGTGAGGGACAGGGGTGGCACAGATACGCAGTATTTT
CDR3aa: CSVRDRGGTDTQYF
v_gene: TRBV29-1
d_gene: TRBD1
abundance: few
j_gene: TRBJ2-3

CDR3nt: TGTGCCAGCAGCGGGACAGGCCCTAACTATGGCTACACCTTC
CDR3aa: CASSGTGPNYGYTF
v_gene: TRBV11-2
d_gene: TRBD1
abundance: NA
j_gene: TRBJ1-2

CDR3nt: TGTGCCAGCAGCCCCACGTGGGGGCTTAGAAATGAAAAACTGTTTTTT
CDR3aa: CASSPTWGLRNEKLFF
v_gene: TRBV3-1/TRBV3-2
d_gene: NA
abundance: NA
j_gene: TRBJ1-4

CDR3nt: TGCGCCAGCAGCATCGGGACAGGGACTGAAGCTTTCTTT
CDR3aa: CASSIGTGTEAFF
v_gene: TRBV5-1
d_gene: TRBD1
abundance: NA
j_gene: TRBJ1-1

CDR3nt: TGTGCCAGCAGCCGGGTGGGCACTGAAGCTTTCTTT
CDR3aa: CASSRVGTEAFF
v_gene: TRBV7-2
d_gene: NA
abundance: few
j_gene: TRBJ1-1

CDR3nt: TGTGCCAGCTCACCTACGGGAAATTCGGATCAGCCCCAGCATTTT
CDR3aa: CASSPTGNSDQPQHF
v_gene: TRBV18
d_gene: NA
abundance: NA
j_gene: TRBJ1-5

CDR3nt: TGTGCCAGCAGCTTACCCAGGGGTGGGATGAACGAGCAGTACTTC
CDR3aa: CASSLPRGGMNEQYF
v_gene: TRBV7-9
d_gene: NA
abundance: NA
j_gene: TRBJ2-7

CDR3nt: TGTGCCTGGGAGCGTCAGGGGACGGGCACTGAAGCTTTCTTT
CDR3aa: CAWERQGTGTEAFF
v_gene: TRBV30
d_gene: NA
abundance: few
j_gene: TRBJ1-1

CDR3nt: TGCGCCAGCAGCCAAGATTTTACGGAGATGAACACTGAAGCTTTCTTT
CDR3aa: CASSQDFTEMNTEAFF
v_gene: TRBV4-3
d_gene: NA
abundance: NA
j_gene: TRBJ1-1

CDR3nt: TGTGCCAGCAGCTTAGCGGGGGGACTTTACTACGAGCAGTACTTC
CDR3aa: CASSLAGGLYYEQYF
v_gene: TRBV7-2
d_gene: NA
abundance: NA
j_gene: TRBJ2-7